These T cell receptor beta chains were read from a single sample in a study of OX40 agonist ivuxolimab in advanced cancers. The repertoire was sequenced with immunoSEQ multiplex PCR; TCRdb's copy has only in-frame clones and lacks some. The repertoire consists of under 70,000 clones, with 70% to 90% occurring once and the leading ten covering over 2%. Material: CD4+ or CD8+ T cells sorted from blood, obtained in a trial of the OX40 agonist ivuxolimab. All receptors derive from an adult with an advanced solid tumor such as melanoma, head and neck, liver or kidney cancer. CDR3s include the opening cysteine and the closing phenylalanine or tryptophan. A D gene is named only where the DNA matches it firmly. Clone size is not always given. Where it is, it says once, few, many or a class for expanded clones.

D: NA
J: TRBJ1-4
V: TRBV30
size: few
length: 13
DNA: TGTGCCTCGTCAGGGGCAACTAATGAAAAACTGTTTTTT
CDR3: CASSGATNEKLFF

D: NA
J: TRBJ2-7
V: TRBV6-1
size: NA
length: 14
DNA: TGTGCCGGGGGTGGAGGGACCGTCGGCTACGAGCAGTACTTC
CDR3: CAGGGGTVGYEQYF

D: TRBD1
J: TRBJ1-2
V: TRBV6-5
size: NA
length: 15
DNA: TGTGCCAGCAAGGGATGGGACAGGGGAAACTATGGCTACACCTTC
CDR3: CASKGWDRGNYGYTF

D: TRBD1
J: TRBJ2-5
V: TRBV28
size: NA
length: 14
DNA: TGTGCCAGCAGCAAGACAGGGTTCAAGGGGACCCAGTACTTC
CDR3: CASSKTGFKGTQYF

D: NA
J: TRBJ2-3
V: TRBV5-1
size: once
length: 16
DNA: TGCGCCAGCAGCTCTGGACAGAAAAAGGCCACAGATACGCAGTATTTT
CDR3: CASSSGQKKATDTQYF

D: NA
J: TRBJ2-3
V: TRBV7-2
size: NA
length: 13
DNA: TGTGCCAGCAGCATAAGAATCACAGATACGCAGTATTTT
CDR3: CASSIRITDTQYF

D: TRBD2
J: TRBJ2-4
V: TRBV11-2
size: NA
length: 19
DNA: TGTGCCAGCAGCCGACGACTAGCGGGAGGCGGTTTGGCCAAAAACATTCAGTACTTC
CDR3: CASSRRLAGGGLAKNIQYF

D: NA
J: TRBJ1-1
V: TRBV10-1
size: few
length: 13
DNA: TGCGCCAGCAGTGAAGACCTGGGGGCTGAAGCTTTCTTT
CDR3: CASSEDLGAEAFF

D: TRBD2
J: TRBJ2-5
V: TRBV11-3
size: NA
length: 15
DNA: TGTGCCAGCAGCCAAGCCGGGACTAGCGGGGAGACCCAGTACTTC
CDR3: CASSQAGTSGETQYF

D: NA
J: TRBJ2-3
V: TRBV19
size: NA
length: 13
DNA: TGTGCCAGTAGTTGGGGCCCCACAGATACGCAGTATTTT
CDR3: CASSWGPTDTQYF

D: NA
J: TRBJ2-5
V: TRBV9
size: NA
length: 19
DNA: TGTGCCAGCAGCGTAGATGGGTCGCGGAACAGCGGATTACAAGAGACCCAGTACTTC
CDR3: CASSVDGSRNSGLQETQYF

D: NA
J: TRBJ1-1
V: TRBV5-8
size: once
length: 14
DNA: TGTGCCAGCAGCGGAAATCAGATGAACACTGAAGCTTTCTTT
CDR3: CASSGNQMNTEAFF

D: TRBD1
J: TRBJ1-4
V: TRBV6-1
size: NA
length: 14
DNA: TGTGCCAGCAGTGAAGACGGGACAGGGGCTCCTGGGCTTTTT
CDR3: CASSEDGTGAPGLF

D: TRBD2
J: TRBJ2-7
V: TRBV14
size: NA
length: 15
DNA: TGTGCCAGCAGCCCAAGCGGGATTCCCCCCTACGAGCAGTACTTC
CDR3: CASSPSGIPPYEQYF

D: NA
J: TRBJ2-3
V: TRBV5-8
size: NA
length: 13
DNA: TGTGCCAGCAGCTGGGCCTCGTTTGATACGCAGTATTTT
CDR3: CASSWASFDTQYF

D: TRBD2
J: TRBJ2-2
V: TRBV4-2
size: NA
length: 16
DNA: TGTGCCAGCAGCCAAGGACTAGCGGGGGACACCGGGGAGCTGTTTTTT
CDR3: CASSQGLAGDTGELFF

D: NA
J: TRBJ2-2
V: TRBV4-1
size: NA
length: 15
DNA: TGCGCCAGCAGGCGCCGGGTTTCGAACACCGGGGAGCTGTTTTTT
CDR3: CASRRRVSNTGELFF

D: TRBD2
J: TRBJ2-1
V: TRBV4-2
size: NA
length: 24
DNA: TGTGCCAGCAGCCAACCTACCTCCCCAAGACTAGCGGGAGGGCCAAGGAACTCCTACAATGAGCAGTTCTTC
CDR3: CASSQPTSPRLAGGPRNSYNEQFF

D: NA
J: TRBJ2-7
V: TRBV4-1
size: NA
length: 15
DNA: TGCGCCAGCAGCCAAGCTTGGCGGGTTGAGTACGAGCAGTACTTC
CDR3: CASSQAWRVEYEQYF

D: TRBD2
J: TRBJ2-1
V: TRBV13
size: NA
length: 16
DNA: TGTGCCAGCAGCTTAGACGGGAGGGCGCCCTACAATGAGCAGTTCTTC
CDR3: CASSLDGRAPYNEQFF

D: NA
J: TRBJ2-3
V: TRBV11-2
size: NA
length: 15
DNA: TGTGCCAGCAGCGTGGTCGGGAACGGTAAAGATACGCAGTATTTT
CDR3: CASSVVGNGKDTQYF

D: NA
J: TRBJ1-3
V: TRBV19
size: NA
length: 16
DNA: TGTGCCAGTAGCCCGGGCCCGGGAAGCTCTGGAAACACCATATATTTT
CDR3: CASSPGPGSSGNTIYF

D: NA
J: TRBJ2-7
V: TRBV28
size: NA
length: 17
DNA: TGTGCCAGCAGTTCCCGCAAGGTGGCAGGGAGAAACTACGAGCAGTACTTC
CDR3: CASSSRKVAGRNYEQYF

D: NA
J: TRBJ2-5
V: TRBV5-1
size: NA
length: 12
DNA: TGCGCCAGCAGCGGATCTTTGGAGACCCAGTACTTC
CDR3: CASSGSLETQYF

D: NA
J: TRBJ2-7
V: TRBV21-1
size: NA
length: 16
DNA: TGTGCCAGCAGCTCGCGGGACAGGGGGGAGCGCTACGAGCAGTACTTC
CDR3: CASSSRDRGERYEQYF

D: NA
J: TRBJ2-2
V: TRBV19
size: NA
length: 15
DNA: TGTGCCAGTAGTATTCTTTACACGGGTAGCGGGGAGCTGTTTTTT
CDR3: CASSILYTGSGELFF

D: NA
J: TRBJ2-3
V: TRBV4-3
size: NA
length: 13
DNA: TGCGCCAGCAGGCACCCCGGGTCAGATACGCAGTATTTT
CDR3: CASRHPGSDTQYF

D: NA
J: TRBJ2-1
V: TRBV30
size: NA
length: 12
DNA: TGTGCCTGGAATGGGCCTGGGGATGAGCAGTTCTTC
CDR3: CAWNGPGDEQFF

D: NA
J: TRBJ2-4
V: TRBV10-2
size: NA
length: 11
DNA: TGCGCCAGCAGTGGGGGGGACATTCAGTACTTC
CDR3: CASSGGDIQYF

D: TRBD2
J: TRBJ2-1
V: TRBV27
size: NA
length: 16
DNA: TGTGCCAGCAGTTTACTGGGAGGGTCAGTGTACAATGAGCAGTTCTTC
CDR3: CASSLLGGSVYNEQFF

D: NA
J: TRBJ1-5
V: TRBV6-5
size: once
length: 14
DNA: TGTGCCAGCAGAGACGGGACGGTCAATCAGCCCCAGCATTTT
CDR3: CASRDGTVNQPQHF

D: TRBD1
J: TRBJ2-5
V: TRBV9
size: few
length: 14
DNA: TGTGCCAGCAGCGTCGAGGGGGCAGGGGAGACCCAGTACTTC
CDR3: CASSVEGAGETQYF

D: NA
J: TRBJ2-4
V: TRBV7-2
size: NA
length: 14
DNA: TGTGCCAGCAGGCACGAGGCCCCTGAAAACATTCAGTACTTC
CDR3: CASRHEAPENIQYF

D: NA
J: TRBJ1-5
V: TRBV18
size: NA
length: 13
DNA: TGTGCCAGCTCGCCAGGGGCCCCCGGGCCCCAGCATTTT
CDR3: CASSPGAPGPQHF

D: NA
J: TRBJ1-1
V: TRBV5-6
size: NA
length: 15
DNA: TGTGCCAGCAGCTCACCAAAACAGGGGAACACTGAAGCTTTCTTT
CDR3: CASSSPKQGNTEAFF

D: NA
J: TRBJ1-1
V: TRBV7-2
size: NA
length: 12
DNA: TGTGCCAGCAGCTTAACCCCAGGGTTCGCTTTCTTT
CDR3: CASSLTPGFAFF

D: TRBD1
J: TRBJ2-3
V: TRBV5-1
size: NA
length: 17
DNA: TGCGCCAGCAGCTTTGGTCCCGGGACAGGGGGTACAGATACGCAGTATTTT
CDR3: CASSFGPGTGGTDTQYF

D: NA
J: TRBJ2-3
V: TRBV7-3
size: NA
length: 12
DNA: TGTGCCAGCAGCTTTGACAGCGATACGCAGTATTTT
CDR3: CASSFDSDTQYF

D: TRBD1
J: TRBJ2-7
V: TRBV2
size: NA
length: 13
DNA: TGTGCCAGCAGAGCACCAGGGGGCTACGAGCAGTACTTC
CDR3: CASRAPGGYEQYF

D: TRBD1
J: TRBJ2-3
V: TRBV5-1
size: NA
length: 17
DNA: TGCGCCAGCAGCATCGGACAGGGGGCGCTCAGCACAGATACGCAGTATTTT
CDR3: CASSIGQGALSTDTQYF

D: NA
J: TRBJ2-7
V: TRBV4-1
size: NA
length: 14
DNA: TGCGCCAGCAGCCCGACCACTAGTCCCTACGAGCAGTACTTC
CDR3: CASSPTTSPYEQYF

D: TRBD1
J: TRBJ1-4
V: TRBV9
size: few
length: 15
DNA: TGTGCCAGCAGCGCACAGGGGGCTTCGAATGAAAAACTGTTTTTT
CDR3: CASSAQGASNEKLFF

D: NA
J: TRBJ1-1
V: TRBV4-3
size: once
length: 16
DNA: TGCGCCAGCAGCCAAGTAAGGAGGGCGAAGAACACTGAAGCTTTCTTT
CDR3: CASSQVRRAKNTEAFF

D: TRBD1
J: TRBJ1-1
V: TRBV28
size: NA
length: 14
DNA: TGTGCCAGCAGTCAATCTCTCGGACAGGCTGAAGCTTTCTTT
CDR3: CASSQSLGQAEAFF